Below, 20 T cell receptor beta chains from the same sample are listed, as sequenced in a study of T cell changes during pregnancy in multiple sclerosis. Data came from immunoSEQ multiplex PCR; TCRdb stores just in-frame clones and leaves some out. The sample records about 38,000 clones, around 91% being singletons. The starting material was CD4+ T cells from peripheral blood mononuclear cells, obtained in the second trimester of pregnancy. Receptor source: a female donor with multiple sclerosis, enrolled in a pregnancy study.

The CDR3 spells CASSQDAARLSYEQYF. The CDR3 DNA follows: TGCGCCAGCAGCCAAGATGCCGCCAGGCTCTCCTACGAGCAGTACTTC. This sequence joins TRBV4-3 and TRBJ2-7; D remains ambiguous. The CDR3 is 16 residues long. Looked up from germline, CDR1 is LGHNA and CDR2 is YSLEER. V gave up 0 bases and J gave up 0 bases, with 12 bases separating them.

The CDR3 is CASSSSGSLDEQYF. CDR3 sequence (DNA): TGTGCCAGCAGTTCAAGCGGGAGTCTAGACGAGCAGTACTTC. This chain joins TRBV28 and TRBJ2-7, with 8 bases matching TRBD2. The CDR3 runs to 14 residues. Trimming took 4 bases from V and 5 from J; bases not matched to a gene: 7. Germline lookup yields CDR1 MDHEN and CDR2 SYDVKM. The full variable domain, its missing parts supplied by reference TRBV28 and TRBJ2-7, is DVKVTQSSRYLVKRTGEKVFLECVQDMDHENMFWYRQDPGLGLRLIYFSYDVKMKEKGDIPEGYSVSREKKERFSLILESASTNQTSMYLCASSSSGSLDEQYFGPGTRLTVT.

V usage is TRBV29-1 and J usage is TRBJ2-3, with 7 bases aligning to TRBD1. J lost 2 bases, V lost 7 bases, and 6 bases had no gene match. The CDR3 consists of 13 residues. CDR1 is SQVTM and CDR2 is ANQGSEA in the germline V gene. The DNA for the CDR3 is TGCAGCGCCCGGACAGGCCTCACAGATACGCAGTATTTT. Its translation: CSARTGLTDTQYF.

The chain uses TRBV4-3 and TRBJ2-1; 8 bases agree with TRBD1. Losses at the gene ends were 1 base for V and 1 base for J; bases not matched to a gene: 6. Looked up from germline, CDR1 is LGHNA and CDR2 is YSLEER. CDR3 length: 17 amino acids. The CDR3 DNA is TGCGCCAGCAGCCAAGTTCCCCAGGGGGCTTCCTACAATGAGCAGTTCTTC. This sequence encodes CASSQVPQGASYNEQFF.

This rearrangement joins TRBV9 to TRBJ2-1, with D possibly TRBD1 on 6 matching bases. Germline loops: CDR1 SGDLS, CDR2 YYNGEE. V was cut by 0 bases and J by 6 bases, with 19 bases left in between. The CDR3 is made up of 17 amino acids. CDR3: CASSVVARGGEANEQFF. DNA for the CDR3: TGTGCCAGCAGCGTAGTAGCCCGAGGGGGTGAGGCCAATGAGCAGTTCTTC.

This clone was observed once. The chain combines TRBV19 with TRBJ1-2; D perhaps matches TRBD1 (5 bases). The CDR3 covers 14 residues. Germline CDR1 LNHDA, CDR2 SQIVND (reference sequence). V was clipped by 0 bases and J by 8 bases, with 13 bases between them. CDR3 bases: TGTGCCAGTAGTATAGATTCCCGACAGAGAGGCTACACCTTC. It encodes CASSIDSRQRGYTF. Combining the CDR3 with reference TRBV19 and TRBJ1-2 gives the whole variable domain DGGITQSPKYLFRKEGQNVTLSCEQNLNHDAMYWYRQDPGQGLRLIYYSQIVNDFQKGDIAEGYSVSREKKESFPLTVTSAQKNPTAFYLCASSIDSRQRGYTFGSGTRLTVV.

The J gene is TRBJ1-2, the V gene TRBV6-4, with D unresolved. The germline V gene encodes CDR1 MRHNA and CDR2 SNTAGT. V was shortened by 8 bases and J by 7 bases, with 11 bases between the two germline ends. CDR3 length equals 11 residues. CDR3 in DNA: TGTGCCAGCCCCTCCCGGGGTGGCTACACCTTC. This encodes CASPSRGGYTF.

In DNA, the CDR3 is TGTGCCAGCAGCTCGAACAGGGGACTAGCGGGAAGGGGTTCCTACAATGAGCAGTTCTTC. It yields the protein CASSSNRGLAGRGSYNEQFF. This chain joins TRBV9 and TRBJ2-1; 13 bases line up with TRBD2. The length of the CDR3 is 20 residues. The V gene's germline CDR1 is SGDLS and CDR2 YYNGEE. Trimming removed 4 bases from V and 1 base from J; junction bases left unmatched: 14.

V and J are TRBV19 and TRBJ1-5, with 8 bases fitting TRBD1. The CDR3 is made up of 15 amino acids. Per the germline V gene, CDR1 is LNHDA and CDR2 is SQIVND (reference sequence). Trimming took 6 bases from V and 4 from J; bases not matched to a gene: 8. CDR3 sequence: CASSYGQGENQPQHF. The CDR3 coding sequence is TGTGCCAGTAGCTACGGACAGGGCGAAAATCAGCCCCAGCATTTT.

J is TRBJ1-5 and V is TRBV4-1; 9 bases agree with TRBD1. This CDR3 spans 16 amino acids. V was clipped by 3 bases and J by 1 base; unmatched bases: 4. The V gene's germline CDR1 is MGHRA and CDR2 YSYEKL. The CDR3 nucleotides are TGCGCCAGCAGCCAGGGACAGGGCGGGAGCAATCAGCCCCAGCATTTT. This gives the protein CASSQGQGGSNQPQHF.

The chain links TRBV28 to TRBJ1-2; 8 bases agree with TRBD1. Germline assignment: CDR1 MDHEN and CDR2 SYDVKM. Trimming at V came to 6 bases and at J to 2 bases, leaving 14 bases not matched to a gene. The CDR3 covers 17 residues. The CDR3 sequence: CASRPVAAGGANYGYTF. The CDR3 DNA reads as TGTGCCAGCAGGCCCGTCGCTGCAGGGGGCGCGAACTATGGCTACACCTTC.

The chain has TRBV6-1 and TRBJ2-7; 11 bases agree with TRBD2. The germline CDR1 and CDR2 sequences are MNHNS and SASEGT. The J segment lost 5 bases and the V segment lost 11 bases, leaving 11 bases of the junction unmatched. The CDR3 sequence is 14 residues long. The CDR3 loop reads CAVVTSGSGNEQYF. The CDR3 DNA sequence: TGTGCCGTAGTTACTAGCGGGAGTGGCAACGAGCAGTACTTC.

The chain combines TRBV2 with TRBJ1-1; D gene ambiguous. Germline CDR1 SNHLY, CDR2 FYNNEI. Trimming took off 3 bases at V and 5 bases at J, with 10 bases between the two ends. This CDR3 spans 13 amino acids. CDR3 amino acids: CASSDTGRTEAFF. As DNA, the CDR3 is TGTGCCAGCAGTGATACCGGGAGAACTGAAGCTTTCTTT.

V gene TRBV19 combines with J gene TRBJ2-5; 10 bases fit TRBD2. The trim removed 5 bases at V and 2 bases at J, leaving 11 bases unmatched. Germline V gene sequence: CDR1 LNHDA, CDR2 SQIVND (reference sequence). This CDR3 contains 17 residues. CDR3 nucleotide sequence: TGTGCCAGTAGTCCGTCGACTAGCGGGTTAAGGCAAGAGACCCAGTACTTC. Its translation: CASSPSTSGLRQETQYF.

This rearrangement joins TRBV14 to TRBJ2-3; 7 nucleotides match TRBD2. Germline CDR1 is SGHDN and CDR2 is FVKESK. V was clipped by 4 bases and J by 3 bases; unmatched bases: 7. CDR3 length equals 15 residues. The CDR3 region is CASSLSGLGTDTQYF. CDR3 bases: TGTGCCAGCAGCCTTAGCGGGCTCGGGACAGATACGCAGTATTTT.

This clone has only one observation. The rearrangement uses TRBV9 and TRBJ2-2; D gene uncertain. The CDR3 spans 12 residues. V dropped 2 bases and J dropped 6 bases, with 5 bases sitting between them. Germline V gene lookup returns CDR1 SGDLS and CDR2 YYNGEE. In DNA, the CDR3 is TGTGCCAGCAGCGTTTCCGCCGGGGAGCTGTTTTTT. It yields the protein CASSVSAGELFF.

This clone was counted once. The chain joins TRBV6-6 to TRBJ1-2; D not resolved. The CDR3 is 13 residues long. Germline CDR1 reads MNHNY; CDR2 reads SVGAGI (reference sequence). Between the trimmed V and J ends, which lost 6 bases and 8 bases, there was a span of 16 bases. CDR3 residues: CASSLEGVWGYTF. The CDR3 DNA is TGTGCCAGCAGCCTAGAGGGTGTTTGGGGCTACACCTTC.

The V gene is TRBV10-1, the J gene TRBJ1-2, with 9 bases identical to TRBD1. The CDR3 has 17 amino acids. Germline values: CDR1 WNHNN, CDR2 SYGVQD (reference sequence). Losses at the gene ends were 2 bases for V and 3 bases for J; bases not matched to a gene: 10. DNA of the CDR3: TGCGCCAGCAGTGAGAAGGGACAGGGACTGAATTACTATGGCTACACCTTC. It is translated as CASSEKGQGLNYYGYTF.

The genes are TRBV5-6 and TRBJ2-1; 8 bases line up with TRBD2. The CDR3 has 12 amino acids. Germline CDR1 SGHDT, CDR2 YYEEEE. J lost 15 bases, V lost 1 base, and 6 bases had no gene match. CDR3 DNA sequence: TGTGCCAGCAGCTTGAGGTCTAGCGGGTGGTTCTTC. The encoded protein is CASSLRSSGWFF.

The chain links TRBV7-6 to TRBJ2-3; 10 bases line up with TRBD2. Germline CDR1 and CDR2: SGHVS and FNYEAQ. This CDR3 has 15 residues. V was clipped by 2 bases and J by 3 bases; unmatched bases: 2. CDR3 residues: CASSLLAGVTDTQYF. The CDR3 DNA sequence: TGTGCCAGCAGCTTACTAGCGGGAGTAACAGATACGCAGTATTTT.